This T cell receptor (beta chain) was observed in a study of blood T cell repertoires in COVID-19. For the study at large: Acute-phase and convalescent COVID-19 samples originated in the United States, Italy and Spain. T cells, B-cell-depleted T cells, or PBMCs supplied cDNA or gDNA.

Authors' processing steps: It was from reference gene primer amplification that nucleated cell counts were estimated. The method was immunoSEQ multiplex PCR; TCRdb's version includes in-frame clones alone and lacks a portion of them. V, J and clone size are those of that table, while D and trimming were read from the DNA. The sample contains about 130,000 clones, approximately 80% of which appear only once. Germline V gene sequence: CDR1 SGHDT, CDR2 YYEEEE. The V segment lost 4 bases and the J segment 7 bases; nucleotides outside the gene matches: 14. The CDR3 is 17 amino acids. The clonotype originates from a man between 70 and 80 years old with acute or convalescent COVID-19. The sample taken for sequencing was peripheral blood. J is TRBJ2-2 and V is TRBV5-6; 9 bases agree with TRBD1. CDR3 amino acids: CASSPVAGTGISGELFF. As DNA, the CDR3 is TGTGCCAGCAGCCCCGTCGCAGGGACAGGGATAAGCGGGGAGCTGTTTTTT.